This T cell receptor beta chain was recorded in a study of human T cells and chemical hapten exposure. As for the study in general: While the approximately 23-week study was under way, patients received diphenylcyclopropenone on the scalp every week.

Study-wide findings and caveats: Unchanged with DPC sensitization were TCRs above 1 in 1000 frequency.

In this sample, this clonotype turned up many times. Antigen specificity is unknown. Authors' analysis steps: Sample TCR counts, which ranged from about 23,224 to 750,000, had a median of roughly 100,000. TCRdb re-derived calls from the RACE reads in MiXCR, one entry per CDR3 protein. Clone size and V and J calls follow TCRdb, not the original study. The sample yields a few hundred thousand distinct CDR3 sequences, under 6.5% seen once. CDR3 size: 14 residues. Germline CDR1 SGHTA, CDR2 FQGTGA. Trimming took 4 bases from V and 2 from J, leaving 11 bases between them. Time point of the sample: patch test 2, 6 weeks after DPC sensitization. Treatment specified: therapeutic diphenylcyclopropenone sensitization with weekly scalp DPC. Each patch test followed a blood draw.

The rearrangement joins TRBV7-3 to TRBJ1-1; D uncertain. This clonotype was sampled from a woman aged 18-30 years with alopecia areata. Some clones in this sample may be carry-over from other donors' samples. The source material was whole blood, sampled in connection with sensitization to the hapten diphenylcyclopropenone (DPC). The CDR3 nucleotides are TGTGCCAGCAGCTCCTCTCTGGTTAACACTGAAGCTTTCTTT. Its translation is CASSSSLVNTEAFF.